Given below is one T cell receptor (beta chain) in context. The sample comes from a study of blood T cell repertoires in COVID-19. Turning to the study itself: The samples span acute and convalescent COVID-19 from the United States, Italy and Spain. Nucleic acid was either cDNA or gDNA, and it came from T cells, B-cell-depleted T cells, or PBMCs.

The CDR3 is 13 residues long. V lost 4 bases and J 4 bases, leaving 11 bases between the germline ends. The germline V gene encodes CDR1 SGHKS and CDR2 YYEKEE (reference sequence). In the study's own analysis: Nucleated cell number was recorded as an estimate derived from reference gene primer amplification. Libraries were prepared by immunoSEQ multiplex PCR; TCRdb keeps only in-frame clonotypes and omits some of them. V and J calls and clone size follow that table, whereas D and trimming were derived from the DNA. The table lists more than 150,000 clones, around 84% of them singletons. This chain joins TRBV5-5 and TRBJ1-2, with D maybe TRBD1 (6 bases). The TCR was taken from a woman aged 45-60 years with acute or convalescent COVID-19. What was sequenced was peripheral blood. CDR3 bases: TGTGCCAGCAGCCAAGGACAGCTCTATGGCTACACCTTC. It codes for CASSQGQLYGYTF.